These T cell receptor beta chains were read from a single sample in a study of beta chain features in type 1 diabetes. Repertoires were generated with immunoSEQ multiplex PCR, while TCRdb's copy carries only in-frame clones and drops some. The table records roughly 400,000 clones, more than 12% of them present only once. The sequenced sample consisted of naive CD4+ T cells from blood. Every receptor here comes from a woman younger than 30 in good health. The CDR3 runs from the conserved cysteine through the conserved F or W. D genes are given only for firm matches. Clone size, where shown, is once, few, many, or a class for clones that have expanded.

abundance | j_gene | v_gene | d_gene | CDR3aa | CDR3nt
NA | TRBJ2-7 | TRBV6-5 | NA | CASSYRAQGYEQYF | TGTGCCAGCAGTTACCGGGCACAGGGCTACGAGCAGTACTTC
NA | TRBJ2-5 | TRBV28 | TRBD1 | CASRDRVTQETQYF | TGTGCCAGCCGGGACAGGGTTACCCAAGAGACCCAGTACTTC
NA | TRBJ2-7 | TRBV18 | TRBD2 | CASSLREGLNEQYF | TGTGCCAGCTCACTGCGGGAGGGCCTGAACGAGCAGTACTTC
NA | TRBJ2-7 | TRBV4-2 | NA | CASSQETGYEQYF | TGTGCCAGCAGCCAAGAGACCGGGTACGAGCAGTACTTC
NA | TRBJ2-1 | TRBV4-1 | TRBD1 | CASSQGRDSYSYNEQFF | TGCGCCAGCAGCCAAGGCAGGGACAGCTATTCCTACAATGAGCAGTTCTTC
NA | TRBJ2-2 | TRBV28 | NA | CAAGGGHTGELFF | TGTGCGGCTGGGGGCGGGCACACCGGGGAGCTGTTTTTT
few | TRBJ2-1 | TRBV11-2 | TRBD1 | CASSDRVYNEQFF | TGTGCCAGCAGCGACAGGGTTTACAATGAGCAGTTCTTC
few | TRBJ2-1 | TRBV4-2 | TRBD2 | CASSQDLPAGGYNEQFF | TGTGCCAGCAGCCAAGATCTCCCAGCGGGAGGGTATAATGAGCAGTTCTTC
NA | TRBJ1-1 | TRBV7-3 | NA | CASSPGQNTEAFF | TGTGCCAGCAGCCCGGGACAGAACACTGAAGCTTTCTTT
NA | TRBJ1-5 | TRBV4-1 | NA | CASSQDSQRDQPQHF | TGCGCCAGCAGCCAAGATAGCCAGAGAGATCAGCCCCAGCATTTT
few | TRBJ2-7 | TRBV7-2 | TRBD2 | CASTNGLAGAYEQYF | TGTGCCAGCACCAATGGACTAGCGGGGGCCTACGAGCAGTACTTC
NA | TRBJ2-7 | TRBV9 | TRBD2 | CASSVEPREWDEQYF | TGTGCCAGCAGCGTAGAACCGCGGGAGTGGGACGAGCAGTACTTC
few | TRBJ2-5 | TRBV30 | TRBD2 | CASGGLAGGFETQYF | TGTGCCTCCGGGGGACTAGCGGGAGGGTTCGAGACCCAGTACTTC
NA | TRBJ1-5 | TRBV28 | NA | CASSLGGQPQHF | TGTGCCAGCAGTCTAGGGGGTCAGCCCCAGCATTTT
few | TRBJ2-4 | TRBV12-5 | NA | CASGNDRAKNIQYF | TGTGCTAGTGGCAACGACAGGGCCAAAAACATTCAGTACTTC
few | TRBJ1-5 | TRBV7-2 | NA | CASSPNPNQPQHF | TGTGCCAGCAGCCCAAATCCCAATCAGCCCCAGCATTTT
few | TRBJ2-2 | TRBV7-9 | NA | CASSFRSTGELFF | TGTGCCAGCAGCTTTAGGAGCACCGGGGAGCTGTTTTTT
NA | TRBJ1-2 | TRBV11-2 | TRBD1 | CASSLISRGISGYTF | TGTGCCAGCAGCTTAATCTCCAGGGGGATAAGTGGCTACACCTTC
NA | TRBJ2-7 | TRBV2 | NA | CASSVQAAYEQYF | TGTGCCAGCAGTGTGCAGGCCGCCTACGAGCAGTACTTC
few | TRBJ2-1 | TRBV29-1 | NA | CSVGYTESYNEQFF | TGCAGCGTCGGTTACACAGAATCCTACAATGAGCAGTTCTTC
NA | TRBJ2-5 | TRBV10-3 | NA | CAIKGGETQYF | TGTGCCATCAAAGGGGGAGAGACCCAGTACTTC
few | TRBJ1-3 | TRBV30 | NA | CACGRASGNTIYF | TGTGCCTGTGGCAGGGCATCGGGAAACACCATATATTTT
NA | TRBJ2-3 | TRBV5-1 | NA | CASSFTGDIDTQYF | TGCGCCAGCAGCTTTACGGGAGACATAGATACGCAGTATTTT
few | TRBJ2-6 | TRBV28 | NA | CASSPRVRAGANVLTF | TGTGCCAGCAGTCCCCGGGTGAGGGCTGGGGCCAACGTCCTGACTTTC
few | TRBJ2-3 | TRBV28 | NA | CASSLPRGQDTQYF | TGTGCCAGCAGCCTACCCCGTGGGCAGGATACGCAGTATTTT
few | TRBJ2-1 | TRBV5-1 | TRBD2 | CASRLAGAYNEQFF | TGCGCCAGCCGACTAGCGGGAGCCTACAATGAGCAGTTCTTC
NA | TRBJ2-1 | TRBV20-1 | NA | CSARERNEQFF | TGCAGTGCTAGAGAGCGCAATGAGCAGTTCTTC
NA | TRBJ2-7 | TRBV28 | NA | CASSLSGDAYEQYF | TGTGCCAGCAGTTTATCGGGGGACGCCTACGAGCAGTACTTC
few | TRBJ2-1 | TRBV19 | TRBD2 | CASSRTSASPYNEQFF | TGTGCCAGTAGCAGGACTAGCGCTTCTCCCTACAATGAGCAGTTCTTC
NA | TRBJ1-5 | TRBV6-1 | NA | CASSLSVGNQPQHF | TGTGCCAGCAGTTTGTCGGTGGGCAATCAGCCCCAGCATTTT
NA | TRBJ2-5 | TRBV27 | NA | CASSLSRVLLETQYF | TGTGCCAGCAGTTTAAGCAGGGTGTTACTAGAGACCCAGTACTTC
NA | TRBJ2-2 | TRBV9 | NA | CASKLGLEPTGELFF | TGTGCCAGCAAGTTGGGACTCGAGCCCACCGGGGAGCTGTTTTTT
NA | TRBJ2-4 | TRBV27 | TRBD2 | CASTSAGLAIQYF | TGTGCCAGCACGTCAGCGGGACTCGCCATTCAGTACTTC
NA | TRBJ2-7 | TRBV6-6 | NA | CASSSPLPGLVEQYF | TGTGCCAGCAGCTCTCCCCTGCCAGGACTTGTCGAGCAGTACTTC
NA | TRBJ2-5 | TRBV28 | NA | CASSLNKQGQETQYF | TGTGCCAGCAGTTTGAACAAACAGGGTCAAGAGACCCAGTACTTC
NA | TRBJ2-7 | TRBV5-1 | TRBD2 | CASSLGRENLDEQYF | TGCGCCAGCAGCTTGGGGCGGGAGAACTTGGACGAGCAGTACTTC
few | TRBJ1-2 | TRBV7-9 | NA | CASSLEGFGYTF | TGTGCCAGCAGCTTGGAGGGGTTTGGCTACACCTTC
few | TRBJ2-5 | TRBV5-5 | TRBD1 | CASSSTGTETQYF | TGTGCCAGCAGCTCGACAGGGACGGAGACCCAGTACTTC